Shown below are 20 T cell receptor beta chains from a single sample sequenced in a study of CD8 T cells in ankylosing spondylitis. Via MiXCR, TCRdb re-called the 5' RACE reads, giving one row per CDR3 protein. The sample has about 220,000 distinct CDR3 sequences; roughly 25% are singletons. Sequenced: blood, either unsorted or a sorted T cell fraction (not recorded which). These receptors were taken from a male donor with ankylosing spondylitis or in good health (not recorded which).

The sample holds many counts of this clonotype. The genes are TRBV7-9 and TRBJ2-7; 7 positions agree with TRBD2. V lost 5 bases to trimming and J lost 3 bases; unmatched junction nucleotides: 7. Germline loops: CDR1 SEHNR, CDR2 FQNEAQ (reference sequence). CDR3 length: 14 amino acids. DNA of the CDR3: TGTGCCAGCAGCCCGTCGGGGGGAAGCTACGAGCAGTACTTC. Amino acid sequence: CASSPSGGSYEQYF.

The sample holds many counts of this clonotype. The rearrangement joins TRBV10-3 to TRBJ2-1; 12 positions agree with TRBD2. Germline trimming cut 2 bases from V and 6 bases from J; bases unmatched to any gene: 14. This CDR3 has 19 residues. Germline loops: CDR1 ENHRY, CDR2 SYGVKD. The CDR3 DNA is TGTGCCATCAGTGAGATATGGGGGCCAACTAGCGGGAGGTCCAATGAGCAGTTCTTC. Its protein is CAISEIWGPTSGRSNEQFF.

At least ten counts were recorded for this clonotype. V is TRBV25-1 and J is TRBJ2-1; TRBD2 aligns across 9 bases. The CDR3 extends over 16 amino acids. V was clipped by 3 bases and J by 7 bases; unmatched bases: 10. Per germline, CDR1 MGHDK and CDR2 SYGVNS. The CDR3 protein is CASSDTAGGLGNEQFF. For the CDR3, the DNA is TGTGCCAGCAGTGACACCGCGGGAGGGCTCGGTAATGAGCAGTTCTTC.

The gene calls are TRBV7-3 and TRBJ2-3; D is uncertain. The CDR3 sequence is 14 residues long. The germline V and J ends were trimmed by 1 base and 2 bases, with 7 bases remaining between them. Germline V lookup: CDR1 SGHTA, CDR2 FQGTGA. CDR3: CASSLRGNTDTQYF. The CDR3 coding sequence is TGTGCCAGCAGCTTAAGAGGCAACACAGATACGCAGTATTTT.

In regard to this clonotype: At one end, the junction sequence differs from germline, possibly due to a read error. The chain has TRBV12-3 or TRBV12-4 and TRBJ1-2, with 7 nucleotides matching TRBD1. This CDR3 is 14 amino acids long. CDR3 residues: CASRSGGNKYGYPF. Here the CDR3 DNA reads TGTGCCAGCAGGTCAGGGGGAAATAAATATGGCTACCCCTTC.

This clonotype was observed many times. The rearrangement uses TRBV6-5 and TRBJ2-1, with D tentatively TRBD2 (5 bases). CDR1 and CDR2 from the germline V gene are MNHEY and SVGAGI. CDR3 length: 13 residues. The V end was cut by 2 bases, the J end by 3 bases, with 5 bases between. The CDR3 reads CASSYAGYNEQFF. CDR3 coding DNA: TGTGCCAGCAGTTACGCGGGCTACAATGAGCAGTTCTTC.

In its sample, this clonotype was seen a few times. The chain uses TRBV29-1 and TRBJ1-5; no definite D call. Trimming took off 4 bases at V and 5 bases at J, with 12 bases between the two ends. This CDR3 region has 13 residues. CDR1 SQVTM and CDR2 ANQGSEA come from the germline V gene. CDR3 protein: CSVGSGADQPQHF. DNA of the CDR3: TGCAGCGTTGGTAGCGGCGCGGATCAGCCCCAGCATTTT.

This clonotype was seen more than once but under ten times. The V and J genes are TRBV5-1 and TRBJ2-7; TRBD1 agrees at 9 bases. J lost 2 bases, V lost 4 bases, and 4 bases had no gene match. The CDR3 spans 14 residues. Germline-derived CDR1 and CDR2 are SGHRS and YFSETQ. The CDR3 nucleotides are TGCGCCAGCAGCGCCGACAGGGGGACCTACGAGCAGTACTTC. This gives the protein CASSADRGTYEQYF.

The chain has TRBV5-1 and TRBJ2-7; possibly TRBD1 for D (6 bases). The CDR3 contains 15 residues. V dropped 2 bases and J dropped 5 bases, with 17 bases sitting between them. Germline V gene sequence: CDR1 SGHRS, CDR2 YFSETQ. The CDR3, as DNA: TGCGCCAGCAGCTTCACAGGGAACCTCTTCCACGAGCAGTACTTC. It specifies CASSFTGNLFHEQYF.

This clonotype was recorded at least ten times. The rearrangement links TRBV10-2 to TRBJ1-4, with D possibly matching TRBD1 (6 bases). Germline CDR1 reads WSHSY; CDR2 reads SAAADI. This CDR3 spans 16 amino acids. Deletions cut 2 bases from V and 0 bases from J, with 10 bases between. CDR3 sequence: CASSEPRGSTNEKLFF. The CDR3 nucleotides are TGCGCCAGCAGTGAGCCCAGGGGATCAACTAATGAAAAACTGTTTTTT.

This clonotype was counted between two and nine times. The chain has TRBV5-1 and TRBJ2-5, with 10 nucleotides matching TRBD1. The germline CDR1 and CDR2 sequences are SGHRS and YFSETQ. With V trimmed by 4 bases and J by 5 bases, 5 bases remained unmatched. The CDR3 is made up of 14 amino acids. The CDR3 DNA reads TGCGCCAGCAGCGACAGGGGGCTGCGGGAGACCCAGTACTTC. Protein: CASSDRGLRETQYF.

The count of this clonotype is one. The V and J genes are TRBV5-4 and TRBJ2-7, with TRBD2 identical over 11 bases. CDR3 size: 14 residues. CDR1 is SGHNT and CDR2 is YYREEE in the germline V gene (reference sequence). V was clipped by 1 base and J by 6 bases; unmatched bases: 3. This CDR3 reads CASSLPLAGGEQYF. For the CDR3, the DNA is TGTGCCAGCAGCTTGCCCCTAGCGGGGGGCGAGCAGTACTTC.

This clonotype was seen ten or more times. The chain carries TRBV20-1 and TRBJ2-1; TRBD1 aligns across 7 bases. Germline CDR1 DFQATT, CDR2 SNEGSKA (reference sequence). V was pared by 0 bases and J by 2 bases, with 4 bases of the junction left unmatched. The CDR3 length is 15 residues. In nucleotides, the CDR3 is TGCAGTGCTAGAGATCTCGGGACAGCCTACAATGAGCAGTTCTTC. This translates into CSARDLGTAYNEQFF.

The V call is TRBV20-1, the J call TRBJ1-2; D unresolved. V lost 2 bases and J 4 bases, leaving 5 bases between the germline ends. The length of the CDR3 is 11 residues. CDR1 DFQATT and CDR2 SNEGSKA come from the germline V gene (reference sequence). The CDR3 loop reads CSARTGYGYTF. CDR3 DNA sequence: TGCAGTGCTAGAACGGGCTATGGCTACACCTTC.

This clonotype was detected many times. This chain joins TRBV20-1 and TRBJ2-3; TRBD1 might be the D (5 bases). CDR1 is DFQATT and CDR2 is SNEGSKA in the germline V gene (reference sequence). The CDR3 runs to 15 residues. The V end lost 5 bases, the J end lost 0 bases, and 15 bases lay between the germline ends. CDR3 bases: TGCAGTGCTGGTTTCTTGGGGCTGAGCACAGATACGCAGTATTTT. This encodes CSAGFLGLSTDTQYF.

The CDR3 DNA reads as TGCAGTGCTCAGACTAGCGGGATGGAGACCCAGTACTTC. This encodes CSAQTSGMETQYF. V and J are TRBV20-1 and TRBJ2-5; 11 bases fit TRBD2. V lost 5 bases to trimming and J lost 5 bases; unmatched junction nucleotides: 4. From germline, CDR1 is DFQATT and CDR2 SNEGSKA (reference sequence). The CDR3 loop spans 13 amino acids.

This clonotype was seen repeatedly, ten times or more. The V gene is TRBV12-3 or TRBV12-4, the J gene TRBJ2-5, with TRBD2 identical over 8 bases. With V trimmed by 6 bases and J by 1 base, 7 bases remained unmatched. CDR3 length equals 15 residues. Here the CDR3 reads CASRSGGEPQETQYF. The CDR3 DNA reads as TGTGCCAGCAGATCGGGGGGGGAGCCCCAAGAGACCCAGTACTTC.

At least ten counts were recorded for this clonotype. The V gene is TRBV7-2, the J gene TRBJ2-7; 9 bases line up with TRBD1. This CDR3 region has 13 residues. Trimming cost V 4 bases and J 6 bases; bases outside gene matches: 4. Germline-derived CDR1 and CDR2 are SGHTA and FQGNSA. The DNA for the CDR3 is TGTGCCAGCAGCTCGGGACAGGGAGGCGAGCAGTACTTC. Amino acid sequence: CASSSGQGGEQYF.

Ten or more counts support this clonotype. The chain is built from TRBV6-1 and TRBJ2-2, with D perhaps given as TRBD1 or TRBD2 (5 bases each). Deletions cut 8 bases from V and 2 bases from J, with 12 bases between. The germline gives CDR1 MNHNS, CDR2 SASEGT. The CDR3 spans 14 residues. In DNA, the CDR3 is TGTGCCAGCGCGAAAGGGGACAACACCGGGGAGCTGTTTTTT. This gives the protein CASAKGDNTGELFF.

This clonotype was counted only a few times. This chain links TRBV20-1 with TRBJ2-1, with TRBD2 matching over 10 bases. This CDR3 spans 15 amino acids. With 5 bases clipped from V and 4 bases from J, the junction kept 8 bases outside the gene matches. Germline V CDR1 and CDR2: DFQATT, SNEGSKA (reference sequence). The chain's CDR3 is CSAEESGREYNEQFF. DNA for the CDR3: TGCAGTGCTGAAGAGAGCGGGAGGGAGTACAATGAGCAGTTCTTC.